One T cell receptor (beta chain) is described in this entry. Its antigen is undetermined. The data were obtained in a study of T cell responses to AZD1222 COVID-19 vaccine. Study-wide results and caveats: White British people made up most donors, females outnumbered males, and clonal diversity was possibly underestimated.

TCRdb's table, derived via immunoSEQ multiplex PCR, lists solely in-frame clones and lacks some. The profile covers roughly 60,000 clones, with 60% to 85% appearing a single time and approximately 3.5% taken by the ten largest. Germline V CDR1 and CDR2: SGHVS, FQNEAQ. V shed 1 base and J 1 base; nucleotides not matched to a gene: 9. The CDR3 totals 17 residues. The clonotype originates from an adult who received the AZD1222 COVID-19 vaccine. The rearrangement links TRBV7-8 to TRBJ1-1; 7 positions agree with TRBD1. Sequencing was performed on peripheral blood, taken 28 days after the second AZD1222 dose. This chain's CDR3 is CASSLGQGEGRNTEAFF. The CDR3 nucleotides read TGTGCCAGCAGCTTAGGACAGGGCGAAGGGAGGAACACTGAAGCTTTCTTT.